The present T cell receptor beta chain was sequenced within a study of Graves' ophthalmopathy and Graves' hyperthyroidism. Transcripts of RNA were the source for amplifying TCR beta CDR3 regions. After a first-round RT-PCR with HTBI primers, a second-round multiplex PCR was run. MiXCR, applied by TCRdb to the multiplex PCR reads, yields one record per CDR3 protein. Here the sample spans 200,000 to 250,000 distinct CDR3 sequences, 20% to 25% being singletons. This clonotype was picked up many times. Trimming took off 4 bases at V and 1 base at J, with 4 bases between the two ends. Germline V gene data show CDR1 as SQVTM and CDR2 as ANQGSEA. This CDR3 has 11 residues.

The chain joins TRBV29-1 to TRBJ1-1, with D hard to call. The sequence was obtained from a woman aged 45-60 years with Graves' ophthalmopathy. Sequencing was performed on peripheral blood. CDR3 in amino acids: CSVARNTEAFF. DNA of the CDR3: TGCAGCGTTGCCCGGAACACTGAAGCTTTCTTT.